One and the same sample provided the 13 T cell receptor beta chains below, sequenced in a study of control samples from healthy donors and cancer patients. The method was immunoSEQ multiplex PCR; TCRdb's version includes in-frame clones alone and lacks a portion of them. The sample gives about 51,000 clones, under 90% of which show up once; over 9.5% is in the top ten. Material: blood. The receptors were gathered from a man between 65 and 80 years old in good health.

The chain is built from TRBV6-5 and TRBJ2-5; the D call may be TRBD1 or TRBD2 (5 bases each). V was shortened by 6 bases and J by 3 bases, with 8 bases between the two germline ends. The CDR3 covers 12 residues. Germline-derived CDR1 and CDR2 are MNHEY and SVGAGI. CDR3 DNA: TGTGCCAGCAGAGTGGGGGAAGAGACCCAGTACTTC. It specifies CASRVGEETQYF.

This chain uses TRBV24-1 with TRBJ2-7, with unresolved D. Trimming removed 9 bases at V and 0 bases at J, with 11 bases between. Per the germline V gene, CDR1 is KGHDR and CDR2 is SFDVKD. This CDR3 is built from 13 residues. The DNA for the CDR3 is TGTGCCACCTTGGATCCGAACTCCTACGAGCAGTACTTC. Its protein is CATLDPNSYEQYF.

The V gene is TRBV11-2, the J gene TRBJ2-3, with D hard to call. In germline, CDR1 is SGHAT, CDR2 FQNNGV. The CDR3 totals 11 residues. Deletions cut 5 bases from V and 3 bases from J, with 3 bases between. The CDR3 DNA is TGTGCCAGCAGCCCGACAGATACGCAGTATTTT. Amino acids: CASSPTDTQYF. Using reference TRBV11-2 and TRBJ2-3 for the parts outside the CDR3, the full variable domain is EAGVAQSPRYKIIEKRQSVAFWCNPISGHATLYWYQQILGQGPKLLIQFQNNGVVDDSQLPKDRFSAERLKGVDSTLKIQPAKLEDSAVYLCASSPTDTQYFGPGTRLTVL.

This chain connects TRBV5-1 to TRBJ2-5; the match to TRBD1 covers 9 bases. Trimming took 3 bases from V and 4 from J; bases not matched to a gene: 7. Germline CDR1 is SGHRS and CDR2 is YFSETQ. The CDR3 has 15 residues. The CDR3 sequence: CASSSLPGQGETQYF. CDR3 nucleotide sequence: TGCGCCAGCAGCTCGTTACCGGGACAGGGAGAGACCCAGTACTTC.

This chain connects TRBV2 to TRBJ1-5, with D unclear. This CDR3 region has 12 residues. The germline CDR1 and CDR2 sequences are SNHLY and FYNNEI. Between the trimmed V and J ends, which lost 3 bases and 5 bases, there was a span of 5 bases. CDR3 DNA: TGTGCCAGCAGTGATCCTGATCAGCCCCAGCATTTT. Translated: CASSDPDQPQHF.

The V call is TRBV12-5, the J call TRBJ1-5; D gene unclear. V was pared by 6 bases and J by 8 bases, with 14 bases between. This CDR3 has 13 amino acids. The germline CDR1 and CDR2 sequences are LGHNT and FRNRAP. Here the CDR3 reads CASGPRSREPQHF. The CDR3 DNA reads as TGTGCTAGTGGCCCCAGGTCTCGTGAGCCCCAGCATTTT.

This clone came up a few times. The V call is TRBV5-1, the J call TRBJ2-7; no reliable D call. The germline V gene has CDR1 SGHRS and CDR2 YFSETQ. The CDR3 sequence is 13 residues long. Trimming took 4 bases from V and 6 from J, leaving 14 bases between them. Written as DNA, the CDR3 is TGCGCCAGCAGCCTCTCCTTCCTCTCCGAGCAGTACTTC. Translated, it gives CASSLSFLSEQYF.

This clone is termed medium-sized. The rearrangement joins TRBV6-5 to TRBJ1-2; 10 nucleotides line up with TRBD1. After removal of 5 bases from V and 7 bases from J, the junction contained 4 bases not matched to a gene. Looked up from germline, CDR1 is MNHEY and CDR2 is SVGAGI. This CDR3 is 13 amino acids long. CDR3 nucleotides: TGTGCCAGCAGTAGGGGGACAGGGGCTGGCTACACCTTC. Protein product: CASSRGTGAGYTF.

The V gene is TRBV15, the J gene TRBJ2-3; D gene ambiguous. V was clipped by 0 bases and J by 4 bases, with 8 bases between them. The CDR3 runs 14 residues. In germline, CDR1 is LNHNV, CDR2 YYDKDF (reference sequence). CDR3 residues: CATSRDKVSDTQYF. Here the CDR3 DNA reads TGTGCCACCAGCAGAGATAAGGTATCAGATACGCAGTATTTT.

The V gene is TRBV11-3, the J gene TRBJ1-1; D gene uncertain. The CDR3 is 14 residues long. The germline V gene has CDR1 SGHNT and CDR2 YENEEA. V was shortened by 1 base and J by 5 bases, with 11 bases between the two germline ends. The CDR3 loop is CASSLVRWDTEAFF. The CDR3 DNA reads TGTGCCAGCAGCTTAGTCCGGTGGGATACTGAAGCTTTCTTT.

V and J are TRBV4-1 and TRBJ2-2; TRBD2 matches at 12 bases. The CDR3 extends over 15 amino acids. After removal of 6 bases from V and 5 bases from J, the junction contained 4 bases not matched to a gene. Looked up from germline, CDR1 is MGHRA and CDR2 is YSYEKL. Here the CDR3 DNA reads TGCGCCAGCAGGGAACTAGCGGGAGGAACCGGGGAGCTGTTTTTT. This encodes CASRELAGGTGELFF.

The V and J genes are TRBV11-2 and TRBJ1-4, with unresolved D. This CDR3 comprises 12 residues. V shed 3 bases and J shed 6 bases, with 5 bases lying between them. CDR1 is SGHAT, CDR2 FQNNGV, per germline. The CDR3 loop is CASSLRDEKLFF. CDR3 DNA sequence: TGTGCCAGCAGCTTGCGCGATGAAAAACTGTTTTTT. The complete variable domain, with remaining parts taken from reference TRBV11-2 and TRBJ1-4, reads EAGVAQSPRYKIIEKRQSVAFWCNPISGHATLYWYQQILGQGPKLLIQFQNNGVVDDSQLPKDRFSAERLKGVDSTLKIQPAKLEDSAVYLCASSLRDEKLFFGSGTQLSVL.

This clone appeared a few times. The genes are TRBV11-3 and TRBJ2-7; D is perhaps TRBD1 (6 bases). Germline V gives CDR1 SGHNT, CDR2 YENEEA. CDR3 length equals 13 residues. Deletions cut 5 bases from V and 7 bases from J, with 15 bases between. The CDR3 coding sequence is TGTGCCAGCAGCCGGACAGTGGGGCATGAGCAGTACTTC. It encodes CASSRTVGHEQYF.